The next 27 T cell receptor beta chains were all read from a single sample in a study of neoadjuvant anti-PD-1 for oral cavity cancer. Specified time point: after neoadjuvant nivolumab, at surgical resection. The repertoire was sequenced with immunoSEQ multiplex PCR; TCRdb's copy has only in-frame clones and lacks some. The table records tens of thousands of clones, 70% to 90% of them present only once. The specimen was PBMCs, collected after nivolumab (anti-PD-1) treatment. All receptors derive from a person aged 35-79 years with oral cavity squamous cell carcinoma.

The CDR3 region is CASRRWDGETQYF. The DNA for the CDR3 is TGTGCCAGCAGGCGATGGGATGGAGAGACCCAGTACTTC. The chain is built from TRBV5-6 and TRBJ2-5; D remains ambiguous. Germline CDR1 SGHDT, CDR2 YYEEEE. The CDR3 runs 13 residues. With 5 bases removed from V and 4 bases from J, the gap between germline ends came to 12 bases.

The chain joins TRBV27 to TRBJ2-5, with D possibly TRBD2 on 5 matching bases. V was trimmed by 2 bases and J by 2 bases, leaving 12 bases between them. The CDR3 totals 15 residues. From germline, CDR1 is MNHEY and CDR2 SMNVEV (reference sequence). The CDR3 nucleotides read TGTGCCAGCAGTTTAGCGGGCAGTCTGCAAGAGACCCAGTACTTC. It encodes CASSLAGSLQETQYF.

V usage is TRBV7-3 and J usage is TRBJ2-1, with 7 bases aligning to TRBD2. CDR3 length: 15 residues. Germline trimming cut 5 bases from V and 4 bases from J; bases unmatched to any gene: 8. Looked up from germline, CDR1 is SGHTA and CDR2 is FQGTGA. DNA of the CDR3: TGTGCCAGCAGCACCGCGGCGGGAGCGTACAATGAGCAGTTCTTC. Translation gives CASSTAAGAYNEQFF.

This clone was counted a single time. The chain couples TRBV5-1 to TRBJ2-7; 8 nucleotides match TRBD1. Germline CDR1 is SGHRS and CDR2 is YFSETQ. J gave up 0 bases and V 4 bases, and 12 bases lay outside the gene matches. There are 17 residues in the CDR3. The CDR3 protein is CASSPDRTGTGSYEQYF. The CDR3 region has the DNA TGCGCCAGCAGCCCCGACAGAACCGGGACAGGCTCCTACGAGCAGTACTTC.

The chain combines TRBV12-5 with TRBJ2-7, with D tentatively TRBD1 (5 bases). This CDR3 comprises 14 residues. Germline CDR1 reads LGHNT; CDR2 reads FRNRAP. Trimming shortened V by 6 bases and J by 2 bases, and 14 bases separated the two germline ends. CDR3 coding DNA: TGTGCTAGTGGCGTAGGGGATAGCACCTACGAGCAGTACTTC. This sequence encodes CASGVGDSTYEQYF.

The chain combines TRBV13 with TRBJ2-1; 7 nucleotides match TRBD1. Losses at the gene ends were 5 bases for V and 10 bases for J; bases not matched to a gene: 11. CDR1 is PRHDT and CDR2 is FYEKMQ in the germline V gene (reference sequence). The CDR3 contains 14 residues. CDR3 in amino acids: CASSQETGLGEQFF. CDR3 nucleotide sequence: TGTGCCAGCAGCCAGGAGACAGGGTTAGGGGAGCAGTTCTTC.

CDR3 sequence reads: CASSLSGARAEQYF. In DNA, the CDR3 is TGTGCCAGCAGCTTATCCGGAGCGAGGGCCGAGCAGTACTTC. V and J are TRBV7-8 and TRBJ2-7, with D possibly being TRBD2 (5 bases). V was pared by 2 bases and J by 6 bases, with 14 bases between. Germline V gene sequence: CDR1 SGHVS, CDR2 FQNEAQ. This CDR3 spans 14 amino acids.

The gene calls are TRBV6-5 and TRBJ1-1; 8 bases line up with TRBD1. Per germline, CDR1 MNHEY and CDR2 SVGAGI. V dropped 6 bases and J dropped 9; count of bases not matched to a gene: 6. CDR3 size: 12 residues. CDR3 bases: TGTGCCAGCAGCCCTCGACAGGGGAAAGCTTTCTTT. The encoded protein is CASSPRQGKAFF.

The genes are TRBV29-1 and TRBJ2-1; 7 bases agree with TRBD1. Germline V gives CDR1 SQVTM, CDR2 ANQGSEA. The CDR3 length is 13 residues. Trimming took 1 base from V and 9 from J; bases not matched to a gene: 6. The CDR3 loop is CSVEGTGGSEQFF. The CDR3 DNA reads as TGCAGCGTTGAAGGGACAGGTGGCAGTGAGCAGTTCTTC.

The V call is TRBV6-1, the J call TRBJ2-5, with a weak D call TRBD1 (5 bases). V was pared by 5 bases and J by 1 base, with 8 bases between. The CDR3 contains 13 residues. The germline V gene encodes CDR1 MNHNS and CDR2 SASEGT. The CDR3 sequence: CASSWTFQETQYF. Written as DNA, the CDR3 is TGTGCCAGCAGTTGGACATTCCAAGAGACCCAGTACTTC.

CDR3 DNA: TGTGCCAGCAGCTTACGACAGCTCTACGAGCAGTACTTC. This gives the protein CASSLRQLYEQYF. The rearrangement links TRBV11-2 to TRBJ2-7, with a weak D call TRBD1 (5 bases). V lost 2 bases to trimming and J lost 3 bases, with 8 bases between them. The CDR3 runs 13 residues. Germline-derived CDR1 and CDR2 are SGHAT and FQNNGV.

The chain is built from TRBV6-4 and TRBJ1-1; unclear D gene. The V and J ends lost 4 bases and 0 bases respectively, with 6 bases between them. This CDR3 region has 13 residues. From germline, CDR1 is MRHNA and CDR2 SNTAGT. CDR3 nucleotides: TGTGCCAGCAGTGCAGAGCTGAACACTGAAGCTTTCTTT. Its protein is CASSAELNTEAFF.

V is TRBV5-6 and J is TRBJ2-2, with D perhaps matching TRBD2 (5 bases). CDR3 size: 16 residues. Germline V CDR1 and CDR2: SGHDT, YYEEEE. V was cut by 1 base and J by 5 bases, with 15 bases left in between. The CDR3, as DNA: TGTGCCAGCAGCTTGTTCGGACTCATAGGGACCGGGGAGCTGTTTTTT. Protein product: CASSLFGLIGTGELFF.

The genes are TRBV7-8 and TRBJ2-2; a weak D match, TRBD2 (6 bases). Deletions cut 1 base from V and 6 bases from J, with 12 bases between. The CDR3 contains 15 residues. Per germline, CDR1 SGHVS and CDR2 FQNEAQ. The CDR3 sequence is CASSLGIRGSGELFF. The CDR3 DNA sequence: TGTGCCAGCAGCTTAGGGATCCGGGGGTCCGGGGAGCTGTTTTTT.

The chain recombines TRBV6-5 with TRBJ2-7, with TRBD1 matching over 7 bases. Germline CDR1 reads MNHEY; CDR2 reads SVGAGI. The CDR3 runs to 15 residues. Unmatched junction bases numbered 9, after V lost 5 bases and J lost 2 bases. CDR3 residues: CASSLFRDSTYEQYF. The CDR3 coding sequence is TGTGCCAGCAGTCTATTTAGGGACAGCACCTACGAGCAGTACTTC.

The chain carries TRBV27 and TRBJ2-5; D is uncertain. Trimming stripped 2 bases from V and 3 bases from J, with 10 bases between. This CDR3 has 14 amino acids. Germline-derived CDR1 and CDR2 are MNHEY and SMNVEV (reference sequence). DNA for the CDR3: TGTGCCAGCAGTTTAGCAGGTGGCGAAGAGACCCAGTACTTC. It encodes CASSLAGGEETQYF.

This chain uses TRBV6-5 with TRBJ1-3, with a weak D call TRBD1 (5 bases). The CDR3 totals 16 residues. Per the germline V gene, CDR1 is MNHEY and CDR2 is SVGAGI. Trimming took off 4 bases at V and 0 bases at J, with 13 bases between the two ends. The CDR3 nucleotides read TGTGCCAGCAGTTCCGGCAGGGCCCTCTCTGGAAACACCATATATTTT. Its translation is CASSSGRALSGNTIYF.

This clone came up once. This chain connects TRBV11-2 to TRBJ1-5, with 8 bases identical to TRBD1. V was clipped by 5 bases and J by 3 bases; unmatched bases: 3. There are 14 residues in the CDR3. The germline V gene encodes CDR1 SGHAT and CDR2 FQNNGV. The CDR3 region is CASSRGQANQPQHF. CDR3 bases: TGTGCCAGCAGCCGGGGACAGGCCAATCAGCCCCAGCATTTT.

This rearrangement joins TRBV5-5 to TRBJ2-1; 7 bases map to TRBD1. The CDR3 runs 15 residues. Germline lookup yields CDR1 SGHKS and CDR2 YYEKEE (reference sequence). V shed 0 bases and J 2 bases; nucleotides not matched to a gene: 2. In DNA form, the CDR3 reads TGTGCCAGCAGCTTGGCCGGGACAGCCTACAATGAGCAGTTCTTC. Amino acids: CASSLAGTAYNEQFF.

This chain joins TRBV6-5 and TRBJ2-3, with D possibly being TRBD1 or TRBD2 (7 bases each). Trimming shortened V by 4 bases and J by 4 bases, and 15 bases separated the two germline ends. The germline CDR1 and CDR2 sequences are MNHEY and SVGAGI. CDR3 length: 15 amino acids. The CDR3 spells CASSFQGGFPDTQYF. Here the CDR3 DNA reads TGTGCCAGCAGTTTCCAGGGGGGGTTCCCAGATACGCAGTATTTT.

This clone has only one observation. The chain links TRBV6-5 to TRBJ2-7; unclear D gene. This CDR3 comprises 14 residues. Germline V gene sequence: CDR1 MNHEY, CDR2 SVGAGI. The V end was cut by 6 bases, the J end by 2 bases, with 14 bases between. In nucleotides, the CDR3 is TGTGCCAGCAGCCTCACACACAGTACCTACGAGCAGTACTTC. Its translation is CASSLTHSTYEQYF.

This clone was seen once. The V and J genes are TRBV27 and TRBJ1-2; no clear D gene. This CDR3 spans 15 amino acids. Trimming took 0 bases from V and 8 from J, leaving 16 bases between them. The germline gives CDR1 MNHEY, CDR2 SMNVEV (reference sequence). The CDR3, as DNA: TGTGCCAGCAGTTTATCATTCCAAGTATCTTCCGGCTACACCTTC. This gives the protein CASSLSFQVSSGYTF.

The rearrangement joins TRBV7-6 to TRBJ1-1, with D uncertain. The germline gives CDR1 SGHVS, CDR2 FNYEAQ. CDR3 size: 13 residues. The ends were cut back, 1 base at V and 1 base at J, with 4 bases in the middle. The DNA of the CDR3 is TGTGCCAGCAGCTTAGAAGCGAACACTGAAGCTTTCTTT. Residues: CASSLEANTEAFF.

This chain connects TRBV6-1 to TRBJ1-3; 7 nucleotides line up with TRBD1. CDR3 length equals 16 residues. Germline CDR1 and CDR2: MNHNS and SASEGT. The V segment lost 4 bases and the J segment 2 bases; nucleotides outside the gene matches: 8. In DNA form, the CDR3 reads TGTGCCAGCAGTGCCCCGATAACAGGGGCTGGAAACACCATATATTTT. This sequence encodes CASSAPITGAGNTIYF.

This rearrangement joins TRBV5-8 to TRBJ1-5; tentative D call: TRBD1 (6 bases). The CDR3 runs to 16 residues. The V and J ends lost 1 base and 1 base respectively, with 12 bases between them. Germline V gives CDR1 SGHTS, CDR2 YDEGEE. The CDR3 loop is CASSLWSGQSNQPQHF. The DNA of the CDR3 is TGTGCCAGCAGCTTGTGGTCCGGACAGAGCAATCAGCCCCAGCATTTT.

The chain combines TRBV19 with TRBJ1-5; unclear D gene. The length of the CDR3 is 15 residues. Germline V gene sequence: CDR1 LNHDA, CDR2 SQIVND (reference sequence). V was cut by 5 bases and J by 4 bases, with 15 bases left in between. CDR3 sequence (DNA): TGTGCCAGTAGTCCTCCGGGATCAAGAAATCAGCCCCAGCATTTT. Translation gives CASSPPGSRNQPQHF.

The V call is TRBV19, the J call TRBJ1-5, with a possible D match to TRBD1 (5 bases). Germline values: CDR1 LNHDA, CDR2 SQIVND (reference sequence). The CDR3 contains 14 residues. Trimming shortened V by 4 bases and J by 9 bases, and 16 bases separated the two germline ends. This CDR3 reads CASSNGLGTRPQHF. Written as DNA, the CDR3 is TGTGCCAGTAGTAACGGGTTGGGGACGCGGCCCCAGCATTTT.